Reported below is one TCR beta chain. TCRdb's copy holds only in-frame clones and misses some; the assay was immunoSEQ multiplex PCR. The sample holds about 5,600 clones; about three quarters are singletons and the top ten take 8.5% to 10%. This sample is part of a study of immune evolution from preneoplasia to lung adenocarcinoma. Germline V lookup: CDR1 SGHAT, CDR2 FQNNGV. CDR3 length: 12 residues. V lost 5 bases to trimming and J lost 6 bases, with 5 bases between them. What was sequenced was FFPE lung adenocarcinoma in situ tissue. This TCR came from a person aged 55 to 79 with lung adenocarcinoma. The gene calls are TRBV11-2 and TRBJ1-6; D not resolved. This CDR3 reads CASSATNSPLHF. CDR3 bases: TGTGCCAGCAGCGCGACTAATTCACCCCTCCACTTT.